This T cell receptor (beta chain) was found in a study of T cell repertoires in cytomegalovirus infection (dated by TCRdb to about 2019). A note on the overall study: Alongside well-studied HLA-B-restricted epitopes, the peptide stimulations were aimed at recently identified HLA-C-restricted CMV epitopes, whose presentation resists viral immunomodulation. Because public TCR beta signatures pointed to carriage of CMV infection together with the matching HLA type, the HLA type of each donor mattered for the analysis.

This specimen's treatment or condition label, interpreted: in vitro stimulation with specific CMV peptide epitopes to enrich CMV-specific T cells. Details on this clonotype: Its antigen is unknown. The sample holds no much larger clone one base away, and base qualities are not on file.

The germline ends are 15 bases apart after V is trimmed by 1 base and J by 0 bases. Per the germline V gene, MNHEY is the CDR1 and SVGAGI is the CDR2. The CDR3 covers 17 residues, taking in both the cysteine and the phenylalanine. Only CDR3 DNA remains: 51 bases, in frame from the first base. Results and caveats for the whole study, not just this receptor: Cumulative frequency of public TCR beta family members discriminated carriers of CMV infection plus the relevant HLA type in this cohort and an independent approximately 360-donor cohort. In the ex vivo response, HLA-C-restricted CMV-specific TCR beta clonotypes were dominant, and in two of eight donors the single most frequent clonotype came from this HLA-C-restricted group.

Sequencing was performed on an Illumina HiSeq 1500. The raw public data were reprocessed by TCRdb itself: fastp quality trimming at Q25, MiXCR clonotype calling, in-frame beta chains only. Identical CDR3 protein sequences are pooled into one entry, listed with their most common genes and DNA. This sample is represented by 550,000 to 700,000 distinct CDR3 sequences; 40% of them were singletons. The ten most abundant clones make up more than 40% of the sample. Source: cultured PBMCs, taken from culture after CMV antigen stimulation. The sequence was collected from a human donor in good health (CMV status not recorded). Some clones in this sample may be carry-over from other donors' samples. The V and J genes are TRBV6-5 and TRBJ1-1, with TRBD1 perhaps the D gene, on 5 matching bases. The sequence in DNA is TGTGCCAGCAGTTACTACTCGGGCCGGGGGATGAACACTGAAGCTTTCTTT. Protein translation: CASSYYSGRGMNTEAFF.